This T cell receptor beta chain derives from a study of blood T cell repertoires in COVID-19. V was pared by 0 bases and J by 10 bases, with 6 bases of the junction left unmatched. Germline V gives CDR1 LNHDA, CDR2 SQIVND (reference sequence). The CDR3 totals 13 residues. In the authors' methods: Quantification of nucleated cells was approximated via reference gene primer amplification. This table comes from immunoSEQ multiplex PCR, and its TCRdb copy is limited to in-frame clones, with some not included. The V and J calls and clone size were taken over from that table, and D and trimming were inferred from the DNA. The data contain 150,000 to 200,000 clones, about 78% of them singletons.

This chain joins TRBV19 and TRBJ2-7; 7 nucleotides align to TRBD2. The sequence came from a woman between 45 and 60 years old with active or convalescent COVID-19. The material sequenced was peripheral blood. Here the CDR3 DNA reads TGTGCCAGTAGTATAGAGCTAGCGGACCCCCAGTACTTC. Its translation is CASSIELADPQYF.